Below are 27 T cell receptor beta chains sequenced from a single sample in a study of shared clonotypes between healthy human individuals. This table comes from immunoSEQ multiplex PCR, and its TCRdb copy is limited to in-frame clones, with some not included. The sample shows millions of clones, just over 90% of them seen only once. CD8 cells classed as naive were CD45RO-negative and positively selected for CCR7, excluding terminally differentiated effector memory CD45RA+ cells. Sequencing was performed on naive CD8+ T cells from PBMCs. These receptors were obtained from a man younger than 30 in good health. Some clones in this sample may be carry-over from other donors' samples.

The gene calls are TRBV28 and TRBJ1-1; possibly TRBD1 for D (5 bases). From germline, CDR1 is MDHEN and CDR2 SYDVKM. V was shortened by 3 bases and J by 1 base, with 12 bases between the two germline ends. CDR3 size: 15 residues. The CDR3 here is CASSFYSRGNTEAFF. The CDR3, as DNA: TGTGCCAGCAGTTTCTACTCAAGGGGGAACACTGAAGCTTTCTTT.

This sequence joins TRBV2 and TRBJ1-1; a weak D match, TRBD1 (5 bases). Germline V CDR1 and CDR2: SNHLY, FYNNEI. V dropped 6 bases and J dropped 2 bases, with 19 bases sitting between them. The CDR3 length is 16 residues. The CDR3 region is CASSQPQRGPNTEAFF. The CDR3 DNA reads TGTGCCAGCAGCCAACCTCAACGGGGCCCTAACACTGAAGCTTTCTTT.

The chain joins TRBV27 to TRBJ2-7, with 11 bases that match TRBD2. Per germline, CDR1 MNHEY and CDR2 SMNVEV (reference sequence). V trimming: 5 bases; J trimming: 3 bases; junction bases outside the gene matches: 9. The CDR3 sequence is 16 residues long. This chain's CDR3 is CASSGKLAGVIYEQYF. The CDR3 region has the DNA TGTGCCAGCAGTGGAAAACTAGCGGGAGTAATCTACGAGCAGTACTTC.

This clone has only a few counts. CDR3: CASSVEPSEGSTEAFF. Written as DNA, the CDR3 is TGTGCCAGCAGCGTAGAGCCTTCAGAAGGGTCCACTGAAGCTTTCTTT. The rearrangement links TRBV9 to TRBJ1-1; D gene uncertain. The CDR3 has 16 residues. Germline V lookup: CDR1 SGDLS, CDR2 YYNGEE. Trimming cost V 0 bases and J 4 bases, with 16 bases left between them.

The J gene is TRBJ1-1, the V gene TRBV10-3, with 9 nucleotides matching TRBD1. Trimming removed 7 bases from V and 4 bases from J; junction bases left unmatched: 7. CDR1 and CDR2 from the germline V gene are ENHRY and SYGVKD. The CDR3 loop spans 14 amino acids. The CDR3 protein is CAIKDRGFGTEAFF. Written as DNA, the CDR3 is TGTGCCATCAAGGACAGGGGCTTTGGCACTGAAGCTTTCTTT.

The V gene is TRBV5-3, the J gene TRBJ1-3; TRBD1 matches at 7 bases. TRBV5-3 is an open reading frame, and its role is uncertain. V shed 5 bases, J shed 4 bases, and the junction held 12 bases outside the gene matches. The CDR3 sequence is 16 residues long. The CDR3 loop reads CARRQNYRGTGNTIYF. CDR3 coding DNA: TGTGCCAGAAGACAAAACTACAGGGGAACAGGAAACACCATATATTTT.

The chain has TRBV5-1 and TRBJ2-2, with 13 bases that match TRBD2. Trimming took 3 bases from V and 2 from J; bases not matched to a gene: 10. In germline, CDR1 is SGHRS, CDR2 YFSETQ. The CDR3 has 19 residues. The CDR3 nucleotides are TGCGCCAGCAGCTGGAGGGGACTAGCGGGATCTGAAAACACCGGGGAGCTGTTTTTT. Translation: CASSWRGLAGSENTGELFF.

A single count supports this clone. This chain links TRBV7-6 with TRBJ2-6; TRBD2 agrees at 7 bases. This CDR3 region has 16 residues. Germline CDR1 and CDR2: SGHVS and FNYEAQ. V was pared by 7 bases and J by 4 bases, with 10 bases of the junction left unmatched. The CDR3 spells CASTPWGGAGANVLTF. The CDR3 DNA reads as TGTGCCAGCACCCCGTGGGGGGGTGCCGGGGCCAACGTCCTGACTTTC.

The gene calls are TRBV11-2 and TRBJ2-7, with no clear D. The CDR3 runs 15 residues. The germline V and J ends were trimmed by 0 bases and 3 bases, with 12 bases remaining between them. Germline CDR1 reads SGHAT; CDR2 reads FQNNGV. The CDR3 sequence: CASSLDAWAGYEQYF. The CDR3 coding sequence is TGTGCCAGCAGCTTAGATGCTTGGGCTGGCTACGAGCAGTACTTC.

This clone was recorded once. The chain employs TRBV28 and TRBJ2-7; TRBD2 aligns across 10 bases. Germline values: CDR1 MDHEN, CDR2 SYDVKM. The CDR3 has 19 amino acids. Trimming took 6 bases from V and 2 from J; bases not matched to a gene: 19. The CDR3 sequence: CASSTRTGLASNPPYEQYF. The DNA of the CDR3 is TGTGCCAGCAGCACGCGAACGGGACTAGCGAGCAACCCTCCCTACGAGCAGTACTTC.

The rearrangement joins TRBV2 to TRBJ1-5, with D uncertain. The CDR3 has 16 residues. CDR1 is SNHLY and CDR2 is FYNNEI in the germline V gene. V was clipped by 1 base and J by 2 bases, with 12 bases between them. CDR3 sequence: CASSEEERVGNQPQHF. The CDR3 nucleotides read TGTGCCAGCAGTGAAGAGGAACGGGTTGGCAATCAGCCCCAGCATTTT.

The chain employs TRBV6-5 and TRBJ2-3; D perhaps matches TRBD1 (6 bases). The V gene's germline CDR1 is MNHEY and CDR2 SVGAGI. The CDR3 sequence is 15 residues long. V lost 0 bases to trimming and J lost 3 bases, with 10 bases between them. CDR3 sequence reads: CASSYSNRVTDTQYF. The CDR3 DNA reads TGTGCCAGCAGTTACTCGAACAGGGTGACAGATACGCAGTATTTT.

The chain joins TRBV29-1 to TRBJ1-2, with D unresolved. V gave up 6 bases and J gave up 5 bases, with 10 bases separating them. The germline CDR1 and CDR2 sequences are SQVTM and ANQGSEA. There are 11 residues in the CDR3. The CDR3 bases are TGCAGCGTCCCAGAGCTTTATGGCTACACCTTC. This codes for CSVPELYGYTF.

Remarks on this clone: This CDR3 is also generated by other DNA sequences in the sample. The J gene is TRBJ2-2, the V gene TRBV27, with D maybe TRBD2 (5 bases). Germline values: CDR1 MNHEY, CDR2 SMNVEV (reference sequence). The V and J ends lost 0 bases and 5 bases respectively, with 7 bases between them. CDR3 length: 14 residues. The CDR3, as DNA: TGTGCCAGCAGTTTATCATCGGGAACCGGGGAGCTGTTTTTT. Its protein product is CASSLSSGTGELFF.

The rearrangement uses TRBV18 and TRBJ2-1; possible D gene TRBD2, 6 bases. The V and J ends lost 6 bases and 2 bases respectively, with 14 bases between them. The CDR3 is 15 amino acids. Germline-derived CDR1 and CDR2 are KGHSH and LQKENI. CDR3 bases: TGTGCCAGCTCGGATCTAGCGCAGACCTACAATGAGCAGTTCTTC. Its translation: CASSDLAQTYNEQFF.

This clone was seen a handful of times. The V call is TRBV19, the J call TRBJ1-1; 10 bases match TRBD1. In germline, CDR1 is LNHDA, CDR2 SQIVND (reference sequence). Unmatched junction bases numbered 6, after V lost 5 bases and J lost 3 bases. The CDR3 has 15 amino acids. CDR3 residues: CASSLDRGFYTEAFF. For the CDR3, the DNA is TGTGCCAGTAGTTTGGACAGGGGGTTTTACACTGAAGCTTTCTTT. The complete variable domain, with remaining parts taken from reference TRBV19 and TRBJ1-1, reads DGGITQSPKYLFRKEGQNVTLSCEQNLNHDAMYWYRQDPGQGLRLIYYSQIVNDFQKGDIAEGYSVSREKKESFPLTVTSAQKNPTAFYLCASSLDRGFYTEAFFGQGTRLTVV.

This chain links TRBV6-1 with TRBJ2-3; TRBD2 agrees at 12 bases. The CDR3 has 17 residues. J lost 3 bases, V lost 4 bases, and 8 bases had no gene match. The germline gives CDR1 MNHNS, CDR2 SASEGT. CDR3 DNA: TGTGCCAGCAGTGCCAGAGGGCTAGCGGGAGGGACAGATACGCAGTATTTT. This gives the protein CASSARGLAGGTDTQYF.

The J gene is TRBJ2-7, the V gene TRBV28; TRBD1 is a possible D gene (6 bases). V shed 3 bases and J shed 5 bases, with 11 bases lying between them. Germline values: CDR1 MDHEN, CDR2 SYDVKM. This CDR3 is 13 amino acids long. The CDR3 loop reads CASSFHRVHEQYF. CDR3 sequence (DNA): TGTGCCAGCAGTTTCCACAGGGTCCACGAGCAGTACTTC.

This chain connects TRBV6-5 to TRBJ2-5; 8 positions match TRBD2. Unmatched junction bases numbered 5, after V lost 4 bases and J lost 1 base. The CDR3 is made up of 15 amino acids. Germline V gene sequence: CDR1 MNHEY, CDR2 SVGAGI. CDR3 DNA: TGTGCCAGCAGTTTGGGAGCGGGGGCCCAAGAGACCCAGTACTTC. This encodes CASSLGAGAQETQYF.

About this clone: Other nucleotide sequences from this sample produce the same CDR3. The chain combines TRBV5-1 with TRBJ1-1; the D is unclear. The V and J ends lost 2 bases and 8 bases respectively, with 7 bases between them. The CDR3 runs 11 residues. From germline, CDR1 is SGHRS and CDR2 YFSETQ. In DNA, the CDR3 is TGCGCCAGCAGCTTTGGTTACGAAGCTTTCTTT. It encodes CASSFGYEAFF. Combining the CDR3 with reference TRBV5-1 and TRBJ1-1 gives the whole variable domain KAGVTQTPRYLIKTRGQQVTLSCSPISGHRSVSWYQQTPGQGLQFLFEYFSETQRNKGNFPGRFSGRQFSNSRSEMNVSTLELGDSALYLCASSFGYEAFFGQGTRLTVV.

The chain joins TRBV12-2 to TRBJ1-4; the table's TRBD1 call for D was not verified on the DNA. TRBV12-2 is a pseudogene locus. The CDR3 has 11 residues. The CDR3 reads CASRLRGKLFF. CDR3 bases: TGTGCAAGTCGCCTGAGGGGGAAACTGTTTTTT.

This chain joins TRBV29-1 and TRBJ2-1, with unresolved D. Germline assignment: CDR1 SQVTM and CDR2 ANQGSEA. The CDR3 loop spans 13 amino acids. Deletions cut 3 bases from V and 1 base from J, with 7 bases between. The CDR3 loop reads CSVEVGSYNEQFF. DNA of the CDR3: TGCAGCGTTGAGGTAGGGTCCTACAATGAGCAGTTCTTC.

J is TRBJ2-5 and V is TRBV4-1, with TRBD2 matching 8 bases. J lost 5 bases, V lost 0 bases, and 8 bases had no gene match. Germline CDR1 reads MGHRA; CDR2 reads YSYEKL. The CDR3 runs 16 residues. The chain's CDR3 is CASSQESGSLRETQYF. CDR3 in DNA: TGCGCCAGCAGCCAAGAAAGCGGGAGTTTGAGGGAGACCCAGTACTTC.

This sequence joins TRBV11-2 and TRBJ2-5, with TRBD1 identical over 8 bases. Looked up from germline, CDR1 is SGHAT and CDR2 is FQNNGV. V gave up 2 bases and J gave up 5 bases; unmatched junction bases: 10. This CDR3 has 16 amino acids. The CDR3 loop is CASSLLRRGLLETQYF. The CDR3 DNA follows: TGTGCCAGCAGCTTACTTCGCAGGGGGCTATTGGAGACCCAGTACTTC.

The chain employs TRBV19 and TRBJ2-4; the match to TRBD1 covers 10 bases. The V segment lost 9 bases and the J segment 13 bases; nucleotides outside the gene matches: 6. From germline, CDR1 is LNHDA and CDR2 SQIVND (reference sequence). This CDR3 is 11 amino acids long. The CDR3 DNA sequence: TGTGCCAGCGAGGACAGGGGGTTACAGTACTTC. Its protein is CASEDRGLQYF.

J is TRBJ2-1 and V is TRBV6-1; D unclear. V lost 4 bases and J 5 bases, leaving 15 bases between the germline ends. CDR1 MNHNS and CDR2 SASEGT come from the germline V gene. The CDR3 is 15 residues long. The CDR3 sequence: CASSVGRGQNNEQFF. In nucleotides, the CDR3 is TGTGCCAGCAGTGTAGGCCGTGGTCAGAACAATGAGCAGTTCTTC.

The chain is built from TRBV6-4 and TRBJ1-5, with TRBD1 as a possible D gene (6 bases). With 0 bases removed from V and 7 bases from J, the gap between germline ends came to 16 bases. The CDR3 sequence is 16 residues long. Germline V gives CDR1 MRHNA, CDR2 SNTAGT. The CDR3 here is CASSDSGSRGLQPQHF. The DNA of the CDR3 is TGTGCCAGCAGTGACTCGGGCAGTAGGGGGTTGCAGCCCCAGCATTTT.